Presented here are 16 T cell receptor beta chains from one specimen sequenced in a study of T cell clonotyping in hematopoietic cell transplantation. Sequenced by immunoSEQ multiplex PCR; TCRdb stores in-frame clones only, minus some. The sample lists about 9,200 clones, 95% to 98% occurring once. The sample was peripheral blood mononuclear cells, taken 100 days after allogeneic stem cell transplant. The receptors shown here come from a male patient aged 60 to 75 who had an allogeneic stem cell transplant from a related donor, so the T cells may come from the graft donor. Some clones in this sample may be carry-over from other donors' samples.

This chain joins TRBV7-9 and TRBJ2-5, with unresolved D. The CDR3 contains 15 residues. V lost 1 base to trimming and J lost 3 bases, with 12 bases between them. Germline V gives CDR1 SEHNR, CDR2 FQNEAQ (reference sequence). Here the CDR3 reads CASSLVGSDEETQYF. The CDR3 coding sequence is TGTGCCAGCAGCTTAGTAGGCAGCGATGAAGAGACCCAGTACTTC.

V and J are TRBV5-1 and TRBJ1-3; TRBD1 might be the D (6 bases). The CDR3 has 14 residues. Germline CDR1 SGHRS, CDR2 YFSETQ. Trimming removed 1 base from V and 8 bases from J, with 13 bases in between. DNA for the CDR3: TGCGCCAGCAGCTTGTCGGGGGCCGGAGACACCATATATTTT. Amino acids: CASSLSGAGDTIYF. Full variable domain (missing parts from reference TRBV5-1 and TRBJ1-3): KAGVTQTPRYLIKTRGQQVTLSCSPISGHRSVSWYQQTPGQGLQFLFEYFSETQRNKGNFPGRFSGRQFSNSRSEMNVSTLELGDSALYLCASSLSGAGDTIYFGEGSWLTVV.

The gene calls are TRBV7-2 and TRBJ2-7; no firm D call. Germline V CDR1 and CDR2: SGHTA, FQGNSA. The CDR3 extends over 12 amino acids. Trimming took off 5 bases at V and 6 bases at J, with 11 bases between the two ends. The CDR3: CASSRDRREQYF. In DNA form, the CDR3 reads TGTGCCAGCAGCCGCGACCGTCGCGAGCAGTACTTC.

This chain joins TRBV28 and TRBJ1-2, with TRBD1 as a possible D gene (5 bases). V was clipped by 7 bases and J by 2 bases, with 11 bases between them. CDR1 is MDHEN and CDR2 is SYDVKM in the germline V gene. The CDR3 sequence is 13 residues long. The CDR3 spells CASKTVGNYGYTF. The CDR3 DNA follows: TGTGCCAGCAAGACAGTAGGCAACTATGGCTACACCTTC.

This clone was counted a single time. V and J are TRBV7-2 and TRBJ2-1; D is unresolved. Germline values: CDR1 SGHTA, CDR2 FQGNSA. The germline V and J ends were trimmed by 6 bases and 10 bases, with 10 bases remaining between them. The CDR3 totals 11 residues. This CDR3 reads CASSPTREQFF. The CDR3, as DNA: TGTGCCAGCAGTCCTACCCGCGAGCAGTTCTTC.

The J gene is TRBJ1-1, the V gene TRBV6-5, with a weak D call TRBD1 (6 bases). Trimming cost V 4 bases and J 2 bases, with 14 bases left between them. This CDR3 is 15 amino acids long. The V gene's germline CDR1 is MNHEY and CDR2 SVGAGI. The CDR3 loop is CASSSDSRGNTEAFF. In DNA, the CDR3 is TGTGCCAGCAGTTCGGACAGCCGAGGTAACACTGAAGCTTTCTTT.

This chain links TRBV7-2 with TRBJ2-7; D possibly corresponds to TRBD2 (6 bases). This CDR3 region has 14 residues. Trimming removed 0 bases from V and 9 bases from J, with 15 bases in between. Germline loops: CDR1 SGHTA, CDR2 FQGNSA. The CDR3 DNA reads TGTGCCAGCAGCTTAGCTGGTCCTAACGGGGGGCAGTACTTC. Its protein is CASSLAGPNGGQYF.

V usage is TRBV28 and J usage is TRBJ2-7; TRBD1 agrees at 7 bases. V lost 5 bases and J lost 9; bases outside the gene matches: 13. This CDR3 spans 14 amino acids. Germline values: CDR1 MDHEN, CDR2 SYDVKM. CDR3 sequence: CASSAPRDSMGQYF. The CDR3 region has the DNA TGTGCCAGCAGTGCGCCAAGGGACAGCATGGGGCAGTACTTC.

This chain links TRBV28 with TRBJ2-3; D unclear. Deletions cut 3 bases from V and 9 bases from J, with 10 bases between. The length of the CDR3 is 12 residues. Germline CDR1 and CDR2: MDHEN and SYDVKM. CDR3 bases: TGTGCCAGCAGTTTTAGGGCAGCGACGCAGTATTTT. This encodes CASSFRAATQYF.

The V call is TRBV9, the J call TRBJ2-5, with TRBD2 matching over 9 bases. Germline V gene lookup returns CDR1 SGDLS and CDR2 YYNGEE. CDR3 length: 18 amino acids. V lost 4 bases and J lost 1; bases outside the gene matches: 14. DNA for the CDR3: TGTGCCAGCAGCCCATGGGCTAGCGGGGACGAGGGCCAAGAGACCCAGTACTTC. Protein sequence: CASSPWASGDEGQETQYF.

The V call is TRBV5-1, the J call TRBJ1-2, with TRBD1 as a possible D gene (6 bases). CDR1 and CDR2 from the germline V gene are SGHRS and YFSETQ. V lost 6 bases, J lost 3 bases, and 15 bases lay in between. CDR3 size: 14 residues. The CDR3 sequence is CASKEGGGHYGYTF. The DNA of the CDR3 is TGCGCCAGCAAAGAAGGGGGAGGGCACTATGGCTACACCTTC.

The chain couples TRBV7-8 to TRBJ2-3; D gene ambiguous. This CDR3 spans 13 amino acids. Trimming shortened V by 1 base and J by 9 bases, and 11 bases separated the two germline ends. The germline V gene encodes CDR1 SGHVS and CDR2 FQNEAQ. The CDR3 loop reads CASSLDRRGTQYF. In DNA form, the CDR3 reads TGTGCCAGCAGCTTAGATCGTCGAGGAACGCAGTATTTT.

The rearrangement uses TRBV5-1 and TRBJ1-2, with 10 nucleotides matching TRBD1. Germline CDR1 is SGHRS and CDR2 is YFSETQ. Germline trimming cut 4 bases from V and 4 bases from J; bases unmatched to any gene: 7. The CDR3 totals 15 residues. The chain's CDR3 is CASSLGQGSLYGYTF. In DNA form, the CDR3 reads TGCGCCAGCAGCCTGGGACAGGGGAGCCTCTATGGCTACACCTTC.

The J gene is TRBJ1-1, the V gene TRBV29-1; no definite D call. V lost 4 bases and J 5 bases, leaving 8 bases between the germline ends. CDR3 length equals 11 residues. Germline CDR1 SQVTM, CDR2 ANQGSEA. The CDR3 loop is CSVGYGTEAFF. The CDR3, as DNA: TGCAGCGTTGGGTATGGTACTGAAGCTTTCTTT.

The chain recombines TRBV6-1 with TRBJ1-4; no firm D call. The V and J ends lost 5 bases and 7 bases respectively, with 11 bases between them. CDR1 is MNHNS and CDR2 is SASEGT in the germline V gene. This CDR3 is built from 13 residues. CDR3 DNA: TGTGCCAGCAGTCTCTTCGGTCCTGAAAAACTGTTTTTT. It specifies CASSLFGPEKLFF.

This clone has a single count. The chain carries TRBV9 and TRBJ1-5, with no clear D. Trimming pared 1 base from V and 1 base from J, leaving 3 bases between. Germline values: CDR1 SGDLS, CDR2 YYNGEE. The CDR3 is 13 amino acids. The CDR3 sequence is CASSVTSNQPQHF. CDR3 bases: TGTGCCAGCAGCGTAACAAGCAATCAGCCCCAGCATTTT. The full variable domain, with the rest looked up from reference TRBV9 and TRBJ1-5, is DSGVTQTPKHLITATGQRVTLRCSPRSGDLSVYWYQQSLDQGLQFLIQYYNGEERAKGNILERFSAQQFPDLHSELNLSSLELGDSALYFCASSVTSNQPQHFGDGTRLSIL.